This TCR beta chain is drawn from a study of monozygotic twins with inflammatory bowel disease. CDR1 and CDR2 (germline): DFQATT, SNEGSKA (reference sequence). The CDR3 contains 15 residues. Broader study findings: Distinguishing T cell subtypes was not possible.

As to this clonotype: Its antigen is undetermined.

TCRdb reprocessed the 5' RACE reads; each CDR3 protein has one entry and no DNA is given. The sample includes approximately 420,000 distinct CDR3 sequences. The sequenced material came from blood. The source of this sequence is a human donor with ulcerative colitis or Crohn's disease, or a healthy co-twin of an affected twin (not recorded which). The chain employs TRBV20-1 and TRBJ2-1; TCRdb's D call, TRBD2, is unchecked because there is no DNA. The CDR3 is CSARDWTSARDEQFF.